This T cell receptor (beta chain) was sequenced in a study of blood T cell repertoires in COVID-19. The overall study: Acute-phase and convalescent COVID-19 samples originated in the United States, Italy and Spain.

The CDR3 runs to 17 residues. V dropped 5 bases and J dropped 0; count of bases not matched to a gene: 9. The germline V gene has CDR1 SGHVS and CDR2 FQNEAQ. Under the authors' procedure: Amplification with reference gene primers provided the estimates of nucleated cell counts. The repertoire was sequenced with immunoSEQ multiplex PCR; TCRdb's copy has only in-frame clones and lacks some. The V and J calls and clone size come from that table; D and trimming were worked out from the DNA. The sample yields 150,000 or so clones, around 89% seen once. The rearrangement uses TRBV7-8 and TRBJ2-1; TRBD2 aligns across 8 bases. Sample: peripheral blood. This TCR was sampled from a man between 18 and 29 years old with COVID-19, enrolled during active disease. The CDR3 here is CASSPAGVPSSYNEQFF. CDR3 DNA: TGTGCCAGCAGCCCAGCGGGAGTCCCGAGCTCCTACAATGAGCAGTTCTTC.